This TCR beta chain came from a study of long-term antiretroviral therapy in people with HIV. Study-level results: Information pertaining to ART adherence, viral resistance or therapeutic modifications was not obtained.

This clone was detected only once. The antigen is unknown. Germline values: CDR1 SGHNT, CDR2 YENEEA. Trimming cost V 4 bases and J 3 bases; bases outside gene matches: 2. CDR3 length: 15 residues. The immunoSEQ assay was v3.0, run at survey level. TCRdb's table, derived via immunoSEQ multiplex PCR, lists solely in-frame clones and lacks some. This table has tens of thousands of clones, 85% to 90% appearing once. The sequencing here drew on unsorted PBMCs, taken 1.2 years after starting antiretroviral therapy. This TCR was sampled from a woman in her forties or fifties with HIV. The rearrangement uses TRBV11-3 and TRBJ2-5, with 13 nucleotides matching TRBD2. In nucleotides, the CDR3 is TGTGCCAGCAGCTCCGGACTAGCGGGGGAAGAGACCCAGTACTTC. Translated: CASSSGLAGEETQYF. Full variable domain (outside the CDR3, taken from reference TRBV11-3 and TRBJ2-5): EAGVVQSPRYKIIEKKQPVAFWCNPISGHNTLYWYLQNLGQGPELLIRYENEEAVDDSQLPKDRFSAERLKGVDSTLKIQPAELGDSAVYLCASSSGLAGEETQYFGPGTRLLVL.